A single sample is the source of the 4 T cell receptor beta chains below, sequenced in a study of OX40 agonist ivuxolimab in advanced cancers. Clones were sequenced by immunoSEQ multiplex PCR, and TCRdb holds only the in-frame ones, with some missing. The sample has approximately 7,200 clones, about 70% seen once. The sequences come from CD4+ or CD8+ T cells sorted from blood, collected in a trial of the OX40 agonist ivuxolimab. The source of these receptors is an adult with an advanced solid tumor such as melanoma, head and neck, liver or kidney cancer.

The chain combines TRBV11-2 with TRBJ1-1; D is unresolved. Germline V CDR1 and CDR2: SGHAT, FQNNGV. V was cut by 1 base and J by 2 bases, with 14 bases left in between. The CDR3 runs to 16 residues. The CDR3 protein is CASSLVRVSYNTEAFF. DNA of the CDR3: TGTGCCAGCAGCTTAGTACGGGTCAGCTATAACACTGAAGCTTTCTTT.

This chain joins TRBV6-5 and TRBJ2-7, with D tentatively TRBD2 (5 bases). This CDR3 is 14 amino acids long. V gave up 0 bases and J gave up 4 bases, with 10 bases separating them. Germline CDR1 is MNHEY and CDR2 is SVGAGI. CDR3 protein: CASSYSRAAYEQYF. CDR3 in DNA: TGTGCCAGCAGTTACTCGAGGGCGGCGTACGAGCAGTACTTC.

The chain couples TRBV9 to TRBJ1-2; tentatively, D is TRBD1 (6 bases). V was clipped by 1 base and J by 7 bases, with 11 bases between them. The CDR3 has 13 amino acids. CDR1 is SGDLS and CDR2 is YYNGEE in the germline V gene. The CDR3 sequence is CASSVRGGAGYTF. The CDR3 DNA is TGTGCCAGCAGCGTAAGAGGGGGGGCTGGCTACACCTTC.

This chain connects TRBV4-3 to TRBJ2-3; D not certain. V lost 1 base to trimming and J lost 6 bases, with 11 bases between them. Per germline, CDR1 LGHNA and CDR2 YSLEER. The CDR3 runs to 14 residues. In nucleotides, the CDR3 is TGCGCCAGCAGCCAAGGATGGGGAACGGATACGCAGTATTTT. Protein: CASSQGWGTDTQYF.